This entry is about one T cell receptor beta chain. Antigen: not known. J gave up 3 bases and V 5 bases, and 5 bases lay outside the gene matches. This CDR3 has 15 amino acids. From germline, CDR1 is SGHVS and CDR2 FNYEAQ. Each case's diagnosis was confirmed by two pathologists on H&E. Premalignant or tumor cells were enriched by macro-dissection after pathologic assessment. This entry comes from a study of immune evolution from preneoplasia to lung adenocarcinoma. Clones were sequenced by immunoSEQ multiplex PCR, and TCRdb holds only the in-frame ones, with some missing. The data show around 9,100 clones, roughly 77% seen once. Study observations and caveats: Top clone share appeared to fall from AAH through AIS, MIA, adenocarcinoma. T cell clonality was higher in KRAS-mutant than EGFR-mutant or wild-type nodules.

The receptor's source is a person between 70 and 80 years old with lung adenocarcinoma. The chain carries TRBV7-6 and TRBJ1-4; 8 bases fit TRBD1. Sequencing used FFPE lung adenocarcinoma in situ tissue. The CDR3 bases are TGTGCCAGCAGCCCGCAGGGGGCAGCTAATGAAAAACTGTTTTTT. The encoded protein is CASSPQGAANEKLFF. Based on the CDR3 plus reference TRBV7-6 and TRBJ1-4, the full variable domain is GAGVSQSPRYKVTKRGQDVALRCDPISGHVSLYWYRQALGQGPEFLTYFNYEAQQDKSGLPNDRFSAERPEGSISTLTIQRTEQRDSAMYRCASSPQGAANEKLFFGSGTQLSVL.